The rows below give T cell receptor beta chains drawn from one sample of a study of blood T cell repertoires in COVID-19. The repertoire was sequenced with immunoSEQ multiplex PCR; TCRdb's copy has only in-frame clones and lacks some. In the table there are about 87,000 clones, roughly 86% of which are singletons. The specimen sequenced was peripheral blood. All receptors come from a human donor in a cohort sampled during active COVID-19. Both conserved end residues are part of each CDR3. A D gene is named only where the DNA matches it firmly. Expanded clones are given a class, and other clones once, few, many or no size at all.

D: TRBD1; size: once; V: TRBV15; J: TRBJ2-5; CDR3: CATSTDRGRETQYF; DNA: TGTGCCACCAGCACAGACAGGGGTCGAGAGACCCAGTACTTC
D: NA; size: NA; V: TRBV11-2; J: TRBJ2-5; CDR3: CASSSTVYQETQYF; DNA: TGTGCCAGCAGCTCGACAGTGTACCAAGAGACCCAGTACTTC
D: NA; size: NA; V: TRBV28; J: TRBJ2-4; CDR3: CASSLSGRKNIQYF; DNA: TGTGCCAGCAGTTTATCGGGTCGCAAAAACATTCAGTACTTC
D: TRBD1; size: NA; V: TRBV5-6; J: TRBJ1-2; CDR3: CASTGTGTGDNPYGYTF; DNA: TGTGCCAGCACCGGGACCGGGACAGGGGATAACCCCTATGGCTACACCTTC
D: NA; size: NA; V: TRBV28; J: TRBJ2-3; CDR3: CASSTLGARTDTQYF; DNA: TGTGCCAGCAGTACACTTGGGGCGCGTACAGATACGCAGTATTTT
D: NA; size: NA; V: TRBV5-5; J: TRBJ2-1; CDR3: CASSLYKSSYNEQFF; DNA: TGTGCCAGCAGCTTGTATAAGAGCTCCTACAATGAGCAGTTCTTC
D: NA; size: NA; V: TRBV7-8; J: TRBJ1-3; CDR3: CASSPSVGNTIYF; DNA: TGTGCCAGCAGCCCCAGCGTCGGAAACACCATATATTTT
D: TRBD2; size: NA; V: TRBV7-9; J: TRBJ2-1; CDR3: CASSPRAGVAEQFF; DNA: TGTGCCAGCAGCCCCAGAGCGGGAGTGGCTGAGCAGTTCTTC
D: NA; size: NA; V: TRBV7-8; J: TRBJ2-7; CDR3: CASSTRDSGYEQYF; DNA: TGTGCCAGCAGCACCCGGGACTCCGGCTACGAGCAGTACTTC
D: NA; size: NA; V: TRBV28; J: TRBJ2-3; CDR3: CASTKAGVGPTDTQYF; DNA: TGTGCCAGCACCAAGGCCGGGGTCGGGCCCACAGATACGCAGTATTTT
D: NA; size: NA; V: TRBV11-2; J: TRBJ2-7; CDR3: CASSYSYEQYF; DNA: TGTGCCAGCAGCTACAGCTACGAGCAGTACTTC
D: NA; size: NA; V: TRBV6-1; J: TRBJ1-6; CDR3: CASSEYAGTNSPLHF; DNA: TGTGCCAGCAGTGAATATGCAGGGACAAATTCACCCCTCCACTTT
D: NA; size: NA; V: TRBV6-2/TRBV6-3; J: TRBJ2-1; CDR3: CASSLAGSTYNEQFF; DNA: TGTGCCAGCAGTTTGGCGGGGTCGACCTACAATGAGCAGTTCTTC
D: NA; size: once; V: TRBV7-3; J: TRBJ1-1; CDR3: CASSPEGSRTEAFF; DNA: TGTGCCAGCAGCCCGGAGGGTTCGAGGACTGAAGCTTTCTTT
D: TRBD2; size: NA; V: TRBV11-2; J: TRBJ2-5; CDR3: CASTPSGGGARETQYF; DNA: TGTGCCAGCACCCCCTCGGGAGGGGGGGCCCGAGAGACCCAGTACTTC
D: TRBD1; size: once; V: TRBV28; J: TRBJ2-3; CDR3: CASSLSGQGPSTQYF; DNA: TGTGCCAGCAGTTTATCGGGACAGGGCCCAAGTACGCAGTATTTT
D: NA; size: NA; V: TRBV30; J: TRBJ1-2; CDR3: CAWSVSDSGYTF; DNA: TGTGCCTGGAGTGTAAGCGACAGTGGCTACACCTTC
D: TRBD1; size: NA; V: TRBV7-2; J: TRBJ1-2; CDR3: CASTISGRGRGYTF; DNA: TGTGCCAGCACCATTTCGGGCAGGGGGCGAGGCTACACCTTC
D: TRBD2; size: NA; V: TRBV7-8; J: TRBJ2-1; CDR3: CASSLGLAGVDEQFF; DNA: TGTGCCAGCAGCTTAGGCCTAGCGGGAGTTGATGAGCAGTTCTTC
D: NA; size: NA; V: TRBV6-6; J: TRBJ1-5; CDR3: CASSYGSNQPQHF; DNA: TGTGCCAGCAGTTACGGCAGCAATCAGCCCCAGCATTTT
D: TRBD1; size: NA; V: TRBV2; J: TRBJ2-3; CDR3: CASGQGAGDTQYF; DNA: TGTGCCAGCGGACAGGGGGCGGGAGATACGCAGTATTTT
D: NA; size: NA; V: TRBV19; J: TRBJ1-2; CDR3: CASGISGGGYGYTF; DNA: TGTGCCAGTGGAATCTCCGGGGGGGGCTATGGCTACACCTTC
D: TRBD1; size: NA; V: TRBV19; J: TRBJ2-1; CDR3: CASSDTGGPYNEQFF; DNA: TGTGCCAGTAGTGACACAGGGGGACCCTACAATGAGCAGTTCTTC
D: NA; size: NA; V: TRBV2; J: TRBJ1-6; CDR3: CASRAGDFYNSPLHF; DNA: TGTGCCAGCAGAGCCGGAGATTTCTATAATTCACCCCTCCACTTT
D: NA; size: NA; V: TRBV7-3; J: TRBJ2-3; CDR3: CASSLSSVSTDTQYF; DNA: TGTGCCAGCAGCCTCTCTAGCGTCTCCACAGATACGCAGTATTTT
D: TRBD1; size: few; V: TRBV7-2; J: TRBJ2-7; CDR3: CASSLYRGLYEQYF; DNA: TGTGCCAGCAGCCTATACAGGGGGCTCTACGAGCAGTACTTC
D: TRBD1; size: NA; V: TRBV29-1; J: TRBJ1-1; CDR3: CSVGTALNTEAFF; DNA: TGCAGCGTCGGGACAGCCCTGAACACTGAAGCTTTCTTT
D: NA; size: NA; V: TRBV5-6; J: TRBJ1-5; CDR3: CASSDFQGRIGQPQHF; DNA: TGTGCCAGCAGCGACTTCCAGGGGCGTATAGGGCAGCCCCAGCATTTT
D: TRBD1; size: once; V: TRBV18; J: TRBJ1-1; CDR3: CASSPDRGNTEAFF; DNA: TGTGCCAGCTCACCGGACAGGGGGAACACTGAAGCTTTCTTT
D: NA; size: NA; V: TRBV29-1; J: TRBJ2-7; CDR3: CSVGRVSYEQYF; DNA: TGCAGCGTTGGCAGGGTCTCCTACGAGCAGTACTTC
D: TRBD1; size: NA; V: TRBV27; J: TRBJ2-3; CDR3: CASSPTGGRTDTQYF; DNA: TGTGCCAGCAGTCCGACAGGGGGGCGCACAGATACGCAGTATTTT
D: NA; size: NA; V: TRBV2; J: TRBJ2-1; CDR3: CASSLSGDLYNEQFF; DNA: TGTGCCAGCAGTCTATCTGGAGATCTATACAATGAGCAGTTCTTC
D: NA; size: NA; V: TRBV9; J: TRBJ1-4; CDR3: CASSQRGGADEKLFF; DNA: TGTGCCAGCAGCCAACGAGGGGGGGCGGATGAAAAACTGTTTTTT
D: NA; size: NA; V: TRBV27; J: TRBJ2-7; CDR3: CASSSSGTLGNEQYF; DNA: TGTGCCAGCAGTTCATCCGGGACACTGGGGAACGAGCAGTACTTC
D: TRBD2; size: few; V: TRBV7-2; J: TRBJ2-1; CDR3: CASTPRRTSSFHEQFF; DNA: TGTGCCAGCACCCCACGTAGGACTAGTAGTTTCCATGAGCAGTTCTTC
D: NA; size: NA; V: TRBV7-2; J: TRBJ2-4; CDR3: CASAVALAKNIQYF; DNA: TGTGCCAGCGCGGTAGCACTAGCCAAAAACATTCAGTACTTC
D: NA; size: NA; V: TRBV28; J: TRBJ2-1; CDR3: CASTSRGEEQFF; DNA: TGTGCCAGCACGTCGCGGGGCGAAGAGCAGTTCTTC
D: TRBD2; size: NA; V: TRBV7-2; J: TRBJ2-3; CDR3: CASSLVLAGGLDTQYF; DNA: TGTGCCAGCAGCTTAGTCCTAGCGGGGGGGTTAGATACGCAGTATTTT
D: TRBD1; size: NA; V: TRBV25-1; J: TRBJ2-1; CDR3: CASRAPGTGTHNEQFF; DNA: TGTGCCAGCAGAGCCCCCGGGACAGGGACTCACAATGAGCAGTTCTTC
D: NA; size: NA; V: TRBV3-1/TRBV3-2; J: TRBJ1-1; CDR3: CASSQGGMNTEAFF; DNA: TGTGCCAGCAGCCAAGGGGGCATGAACACTGAAGCTTTCTTT
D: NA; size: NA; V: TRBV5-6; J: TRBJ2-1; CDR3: CASSLGLFNNEQFF; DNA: TGTGCCAGCAGCTTGGGGCTCTTCAACAATGAGCAGTTCTTC
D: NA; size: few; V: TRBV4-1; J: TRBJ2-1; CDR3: CASSHRTGGPSYNEQFF; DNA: TGCGCCAGCAGCCACCGAACGGGCGGGCCCTCCTACAATGAGCAGTTCTTC
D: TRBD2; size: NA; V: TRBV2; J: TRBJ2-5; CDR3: CASSDWASGEETQYF; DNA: TGTGCCAGCAGTGATTGGGCTAGCGGGGAAGAGACCCAGTACTTC
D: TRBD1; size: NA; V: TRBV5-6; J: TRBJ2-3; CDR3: CASSWGTGGTDTQYF; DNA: TGTGCCAGCAGCTGGGGGACAGGGGGCACAGATACGCAGTATTTT
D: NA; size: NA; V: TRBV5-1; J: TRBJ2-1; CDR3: CASSQSTTYNEQFF; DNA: TGCGCCAGCAGCCAGTCGACTACCTACAATGAGCAGTTCTTC
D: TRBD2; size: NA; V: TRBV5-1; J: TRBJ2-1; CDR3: CASSPRTSGSYNEQFF; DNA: TGCGCCAGCAGCCCCAGGACTAGCGGGAGCTACAATGAGCAGTTCTTC
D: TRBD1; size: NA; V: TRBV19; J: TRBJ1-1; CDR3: CASSGQGVAEAFF; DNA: TGTGCCAGTAGTGGACAGGGGGTGGCTGAAGCTTTCTTT
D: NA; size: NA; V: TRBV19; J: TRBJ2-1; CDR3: CASGRREMEQFF; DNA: TGTGCCAGTGGGAGGAGGGAAATGGAGCAGTTCTTC
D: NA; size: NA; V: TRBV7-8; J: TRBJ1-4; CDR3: CASSLGEGYEKLFF; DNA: TGTGCCAGCAGCTTAGGGGAGGGTTATGAAAAACTGTTTTTT
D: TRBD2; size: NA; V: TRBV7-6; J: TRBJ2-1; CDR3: CASSDRTSGDNEQFF; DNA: TGTGCCAGCAGCGATCGGACTAGCGGGGACAATGAGCAGTTCTTC
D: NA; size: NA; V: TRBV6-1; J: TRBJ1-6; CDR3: CASSEYTTDSYNSPLHF; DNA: TGTGCCAGCAGTGAGTACACTACGGACTCCTATAATTCACCCCTCCACTTT
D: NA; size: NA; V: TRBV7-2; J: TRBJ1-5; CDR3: CASSFRRENQPQHF; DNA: TGTGCCAGCAGCTTTCGACGGGAAAATCAGCCCCAGCATTTT
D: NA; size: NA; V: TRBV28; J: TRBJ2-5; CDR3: CASSSSVYQETQYF; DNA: TGTGCCAGCAGTTCATCGGTGTACCAAGAGACCCAGTACTTC
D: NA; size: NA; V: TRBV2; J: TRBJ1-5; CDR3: CASSDRLSNQPQHF; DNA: TGTGCCAGCAGTGACAGGCTGAGCAATCAGCCCCAGCATTTT
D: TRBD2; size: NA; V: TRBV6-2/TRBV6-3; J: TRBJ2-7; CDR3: CASSSGGGPSYEQYF; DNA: TGTGCCAGCAGTTCCGGCGGGGGGCCCTCCTACGAGCAGTACTTC
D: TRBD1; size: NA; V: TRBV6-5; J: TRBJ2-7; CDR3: CASSPGQGGYEQYF; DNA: TGTGCCAGCAGCCCGGGACAGGGCGGCTACGAGCAGTACTTC
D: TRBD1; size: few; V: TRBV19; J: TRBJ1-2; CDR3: CASRPTGTGGNGYTF; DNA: TGTGCCAGTAGACCAACCGGGACAGGGGGCAATGGCTACACCTTC
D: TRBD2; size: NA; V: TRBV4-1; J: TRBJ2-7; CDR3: CASSQGGLAGEQYF; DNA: TGCGCCAGCAGCCAAGGGGGACTAGCGGGAGAGCAGTACTTC
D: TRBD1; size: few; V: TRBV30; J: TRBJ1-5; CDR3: CAWSPLDRERQPQHF; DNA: TGTGCCTGGAGTCCACTTGACAGGGAACGGCAGCCCCAGCATTTT
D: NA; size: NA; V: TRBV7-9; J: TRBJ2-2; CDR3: CASSWTNQGNTGELFF; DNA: TGTGCCAGCAGCTGGACCAACCAGGGAAACACCGGGGAGCTGTTTTTT